One TCR beta chain is described in this entry. The data derive from a study of CD8+ T cells in alopecia areata. Treatment specified: oral pan-JAK inhibitor, 5-10 mg twice daily. Following RNA extraction, reverse transcription yielded cDNA that acted as the sequencing template. Libraries were prepared by immunoSEQ multiplex PCR; TCRdb keeps only in-frame clonotypes and omits some of them. The sample holds over 70,000 clones, around 67% seen once. The clonotype originates from a human donor with alopecia areata. The material sequenced was CD8+ T cells sorted from blood, taken at week 24, from a patient treated with tofacitinib.

The CDR3 region has the DNA TGCGCCAGCAGCCAAGATCCGACAGGGATCGGAGAGACCCAGTACTTC. Translating it yields CASSQDPTGIGETQYF. The chain employs TRBV4-1 and TRBJ2-5; 7 nucleotides match TRBD1. Germline V gene sequence: CDR1 MGHRA, CDR2 YSYEKL. J gave up 4 bases and V 0 bases, and 8 bases lay outside the gene matches. This CDR3 contains 16 residues.